The subject of this entry is one TCR beta chain. The antigen remains unidentified. The data originate from a study of T cells after yellow fever vaccination. In the study overall: Researchers used SMART-Seq v4 Ultra Low Input to prepare fractions that had low cell numbers. General observations from the study: FACS-sorted repertoires could contain abundant clonotypes contaminating from the bulk population. A large majority of primary-vaccination clones showed up again after the booster (96% CD4, 75% to 90% CD8).

In TCRdb, the 5' RACE reads were re-called with MiXCR into one record per CDR3 protein. This sample has around 340,000 distinct CDR3 sequences, with 9.5% to 15% found just once. The receptor was isolated from a man between 18 and 29 years old who received the YFV17D yellow fever vaccine. Sequences were derived from CD4+ T cells sorted from PBMCs, sampled 15 days after the yellow fever booster vaccination.

The CDR3 nucleotides read TGTGCCAGCAGCCCGGGGGGTATTAATTCACCCCTCCACTTT. Translation: CASSPGGINSPLHF. V is TRBV7-3 and J is TRBJ1-6, with D possibly matching TRBD1 (5 bases). This CDR3 has 14 amino acids. V lost 5 bases to trimming and J lost 6 bases, with 11 bases between them. CDR1 SGHTA and CDR2 FQGTGA come from the germline V gene.